Presented here are 18 T cell receptor beta chains from one specimen sequenced in a study of response to subunit inactivated influenza vaccine. A single record per CDR3 protein comes from TCRdb applying MiXCR to the RT-PCR reads. The sample consists of 450,000 to 700,000 distinct CDR3 sequences, about 15% of them appearing once. The material sequenced was PBMCs from blood, taken roughly 13 days after vaccination. These TCRs come from a man between 45 and 60 years old who received an inactivated influenza vaccine.

This clonotype has just a few counts. In nucleotides, the CDR3 is TGTGCCAGCAGCTCCACGACAGGATCTCCCTACGAGCAGTACTTC. Residues: CASSSTTGSPYEQYF. The J gene is TRBJ2-7, the V gene TRBV7-2, with D maybe TRBD1 (6 bases). Trimming shortened V by 4 bases and J by 2 bases, and 15 bases separated the two germline ends. In germline, CDR1 is SGHTA, CDR2 FQGNSA. There are 15 residues in the CDR3. The entire variable domain, with the rest obtained from reference TRBV7-2 and TRBJ2-7, is as follows: GAGVSQSPSNKVTEKGKDVELRCDPISGHTALYWYRQSLGQGLEFLIYFQGNSAPDKSGLPSDRFSAERTGGSVSTLTIQRTQQEDSAVYLCASSSTTGSPYEQYFGPGTRLTVT.

The gene calls are TRBV18 and TRBJ2-1; 11 bases fit TRBD1. V was clipped by 1 base and J by 6 bases; unmatched bases: 8. Per the germline V gene, CDR1 is KGHSH and CDR2 is LQKENI. This CDR3 spans 17 amino acids. The CDR3 region is CASSPLLLGTGGNEQFF. The DNA of the CDR3 is TGTGCCAGCTCACCACTCTTGTTGGGGACAGGGGGCAATGAGCAGTTCTTC.

This clonotype has only a few counts. The chain couples TRBV2 to TRBJ2-4, with 9 bases aligning to TRBD1. Per germline, CDR1 SNHLY and CDR2 FYNNEI. V trimming: 6 bases; J trimming: 10 bases; junction bases outside the gene matches: 7. This CDR3 region has 13 residues. CDR3 region: CASREQGAGIQYF. The DNA of the CDR3 is TGTGCCAGCAGGGAACAGGGGGCAGGAATTCAGTACTTC.

This clonotype has only one observation. The genes are TRBV15 and TRBJ2-7; 8 positions match TRBD2. Germline CDR1 reads LNHNV; CDR2 reads YYDKDF (reference sequence). The V gene end was trimmed by 3 bases and the J gene end by 3 bases; junction bases not matched to a gene: 10. This CDR3 has 16 amino acids. The CDR3 region has the DNA TGTGCCACCAGCAGGGGGTCGGGGACTAGAAGCTACGAGCAGTACTTC. It specifies CATSRGSGTRSYEQYF.

Ten or more counts support this clonotype. The chain has TRBV28 and TRBJ1-6; 7 nucleotides align to TRBD1. CDR1 MDHEN and CDR2 SYDVKM come from the germline V gene. The junction had 7 bases not matched to a gene; V was cut back by 6 bases and J by 5 bases. The CDR3 totals 15 residues. The CDR3 loop is CASRTGQLDNSPLHF. The CDR3, as DNA: TGTGCCAGCAGGACGGGACAGCTAGATAATTCACCCCTCCACTTT.

This chain links TRBV6-5 with TRBJ1-6, with 10 positions matching TRBD1. Germline trimming cut 0 bases from V and 9 bases from J; bases unmatched to any gene: 5. The CDR3 consists of 16 residues. Germline CDR1 and CDR2: MNHEY and SVGAGI. The CDR3 bases are TGTGCCAGCAGTTACTCGACCAGGACAGGGGGTTCACCCCTCCACTTT. Translation gives CASSYSTRTGGSPLHF.

V usage is TRBV5-1 and J usage is TRBJ1-1; tentative D call: TRBD1 (6 bases). CDR1 SGHRS and CDR2 YFSETQ come from the germline V gene. The CDR3 contains 15 residues. V was shortened by 6 bases and J by 3 bases, with 18 bases between the two germline ends. The DNA of the CDR3 is TGCGCCAGCACCCAGAGGGACACGGGAGACACTGAAGCTTTCTTT. Translating it yields CASTQRDTGDTEAFF.

V is TRBV4-1 and J is TRBJ2-2; 9 nucleotides agree with TRBD2. The CDR3 is made up of 15 amino acids. The J segment lost 6 bases and the V segment lost 4 bases, leaving 6 bases of the junction unmatched. Germline V gene lookup returns CDR1 MGHRA and CDR2 YSYEKL. CDR3 in DNA: TGCGCCAGCAGCCTAGCGGGAGATAGGGCCGGGGAGCTGTTTTTT. This gives the protein CASSLAGDRAGELFF.

This clonotype was seen a handful of times. The J gene is TRBJ2-3, the V gene TRBV4-1; D unclear. V shed 0 bases and J shed 3 bases, with 16 bases lying between them. This CDR3 region has 17 residues. Germline assignment: CDR1 MGHRA and CDR2 YSYEKL. The CDR3 region is CASSQELGPQWTDTQYF. CDR3 bases: TGCGCCAGCAGCCAAGAGTTGGGCCCTCAGTGGACAGATACGCAGTATTTT.

In its sample, this clonotype was seen a few times. This chain joins TRBV4-2 and TRBJ2-3; D possibly corresponds to TRBD2 (5 bases). CDR3 length equals 12 residues. From germline, CDR1 is LGHNA and CDR2 YNFKEQ. V was pared by 2 bases and J by 7 bases, with 7 bases between. The CDR3 DNA follows: TGTGCCAGCAGCCAAACTAGGAATACGCAGTATTTT. This codes for CASSQTRNTQYF.

There are a few counts of this clonotype. The CDR3 reads CASSLAGYSKPGETQYF. In DNA, the CDR3 is TGTGCCAGCAGCTTAGCGGGGTACAGCAAACCAGGAGAGACCCAGTACTTC. This sequence joins TRBV7-6 and TRBJ2-5; D uncertain. Germline CDR1 reads SGHVS; CDR2 reads FNYEAQ. The CDR3 loop spans 17 amino acids. V was clipped by 0 bases and J by 4 bases, with 18 bases between them. Together with reference TRBV7-6 and TRBJ2-5, the CDR3 gives the full variable domain: GAGVSQSPRYKVTKRGQDVALRCDPISGHVSLYWYRQALGQGPEFLTYFNYEAQQDKSGLPNDRFSAERPEGSISTLTIQRTEQRDSAMYRCASSLAGYSKPGETQYFGPGTRLLVL.

The chain has TRBV5-1 and TRBJ1-6; D unclear. This CDR3 has 16 amino acids. CDR1 is SGHRS, CDR2 YFSETQ, per germline. Trimming pared 0 bases from V and 0 bases from J, leaving 7 bases between. CDR3 loop: CASSLELSSYNSPLHF. The CDR3, as DNA: TGCGCCAGCAGCTTGGAATTGAGCTCCTATAATTCACCCCTCCACTTT.

This clonotype was counted many times. The genes are TRBV5-1 and TRBJ2-1; 12 nucleotides line up with TRBD1. The J segment lost 4 bases and the V segment lost 2 bases, leaving 4 bases of the junction unmatched. Germline loops: CDR1 SGHRS, CDR2 YFSETQ. The CDR3 length is 16 residues. The CDR3 nucleotides read TGCGCCAGCAGCTTAGGGACAGGGGGCGGGTACAATGAGCAGTTCTTC. It translates to CASSLGTGGGYNEQFF.

The genes are TRBV7-2 and TRBJ2-3; the match to TRBD2 covers 10 bases. With V trimmed by 5 bases and J by 4 bases, 9 bases remained unmatched. Per the germline V gene, CDR1 is SGHTA and CDR2 is FQGNSA. This CDR3 spans 16 amino acids. This CDR3 reads CASSPRLAGVSDTQYF. CDR3 coding DNA: TGTGCCAGCAGCCCTCGACTAGCGGGTGTCTCAGATACGCAGTATTTT. Full variable domain (missing parts from reference TRBV7-2 and TRBJ2-3): GAGVSQSPSNKVTEKGKDVELRCDPISGHTALYWYRQSLGQGLEFLIYFQGNSAPDKSGLPSDRFSAERTGGSVSTLTIQRTQQEDSAVYLCASSPRLAGVSDTQYFGPGTRLTVL.

This clonotype was recorded a few times. V and J are TRBV9 and TRBJ2-7; perhaps D is TRBD1 or TRBD2 (5 bases each). The V gene's germline CDR1 is SGDLS and CDR2 YYNGEE. The CDR3 runs to 14 residues. Deletions cut 4 bases from V and 0 bases from J, with 11 bases between. CDR3 nucleotides: TGTGCCAGCAGCCGGGACCCGAGCTCCTACGAGCAGTACTTC. Its protein is CASSRDPSSYEQYF. The complete variable domain, with remaining parts taken from reference TRBV9 and TRBJ2-7, reads DSGVTQTPKHLITATGQRVTLRCSPRSGDLSVYWYQQSLDQGLQFLIQYYNGEERAKGNILERFSAQQFPDLHSELNLSSLELGDSALYFCASSRDPSSYEQYFGPGTRLTVT.

The chain carries TRBV4-1 and TRBJ1-1; D remains unclear. The CDR3 runs to 16 residues. Germline V lookup: CDR1 MGHRA, CDR2 YSYEKL. The V gene lost 4 bases and the J gene lost 1 base, with 16 bases spanning the gap. This CDR3 is CASSRLGFISNTEAFF. CDR3 nucleotides: TGCGCCAGCAGCCGGCTCGGTTTTATATCGAACACTGAAGCTTTCTTT.

This clonotype was seen ten or more times. J is TRBJ2-7 and V is TRBV20-1; D is tentatively TRBD1 or TRBD2 (5 bases each). This CDR3 has 16 residues. V dropped 1 base and J dropped 7 bases, with 23 bases sitting between them. Germline-derived CDR1 and CDR2 are DFQATT and SNEGSKA (reference sequence). CDR3: CSARAVRDQTHREQYF. CDR3 nucleotide sequence: TGCAGTGCTAGAGCGGTCCGGGACCAGACCCACCGGGAGCAGTACTTC.

This clonotype was detected only a few times. The V call is TRBV4-3, the J call TRBJ2-3, with 7 positions matching TRBD2. The CDR3 length is 16 residues. The V gene end was trimmed by 0 bases and the J gene end by 7 bases; junction bases not matched to a gene: 10. CDR1 and CDR2 (germline): LGHNA, YSLEER. The CDR3 reads CASSQDRGGSLNTQYF. The CDR3 coding sequence is TGCGCCAGCAGCCAAGATCGTGGCGGGAGTTTGAATACGCAGTATTTT.